This TCR beta chain is drawn from a study of blood T cell repertoires in COVID-19. Trimming left V 1 base short and J 2 bases short, with 11 bases between. CDR3 length: 15 amino acids. CDR1 MNHNS and CDR2 SASEGT come from the germline V gene. Sequencing was performed with immunoSEQ multiplex PCR; in TCRdb, only in-frame clones are kept and a portion is missing. The sample lists 150,000 to 200,000 clones, about 88% occurring once. The TCR was taken from a man aged 18 to 29 with acute or convalescent COVID-19. The chain is built from TRBV6-1 and TRBJ2-5, with unresolved D. The sequenced material came from peripheral blood. The DNA of the CDR3 is TGTGCCAGCAGTGAAGGTCTATTACTTCAAGAGACCCAGTACTTC. It encodes CASSEGLLLQETQYF.